What follows describes a single TCR beta chain. TCRdb's table, derived via immunoSEQ multiplex PCR, lists solely in-frame clones and lacks some. The table records roughly 70,000 clones, roughly 93% of them present only once. The data derive from a study of technical replicates of blood from a handful of donors. From germline, CDR1 is MDHEN and CDR2 SYDVKM. Trimming removed 2 bases at V and 3 bases at J, with 7 bases between. This CDR3 is built from 14 residues. The receptor's source is a human donor in good health. The specimen was T cells isolated from PBMCs. The chain recombines TRBV28 with TRBJ2-2, with unresolved D. The CDR3 coding sequence is TGTGCCAGCAGTTTACCCGACTACACCGGGGAGCTGTTTTTT. This translates into CASSLPDYTGELFF.